The 14 T cell receptor beta chains listed next were all sequenced from one sample in a study of blood T cell repertoires in COVID-19. This table comes from immunoSEQ multiplex PCR, and its TCRdb copy is limited to in-frame clones, with some not included. The table records approximately 390,000 clones, approximately 91% of them present only once. The specimen was PBMCs or T cells enriched from blood (not recorded which). The receptors shown here come from a woman in her 40s with acute COVID-19.

V and J are TRBV30 and TRBJ2-7; TRBD1 agrees at 7 bases. Germline V CDR1 and CDR2: GTSNPN, SVGIG (reference sequence). This CDR3 region has 17 residues. J gave up 5 bases and V 0 bases, and 16 bases lay outside the gene matches. CDR3: CAWSVLGGGLSLDEQYF. The CDR3 DNA follows: TGTGCCTGGAGTGTACTAGGGGGCGGACTGAGTCTCGACGAGCAGTACTTC.

This clone was recorded only once. The CDR3 sequence is CASRKTGANEQFF. The CDR3 DNA is TGTGCCAGCAGAAAAACAGGGGCCAATGAGCAGTTCTTC. This chain uses TRBV28 with TRBJ2-1; 7 bases match TRBD1. V was pared by 6 bases and J by 6 bases, with 5 bases of the junction left unmatched. The CDR3 is 13 amino acids. The germline V gene has CDR1 MDHEN and CDR2 SYDVKM.

The V call is TRBV5-1, the J call TRBJ1-3, with 7 bases aligning to TRBD1. The ends lost 4 bases at V and 2 bases at J; junction bases unmatched: 9. CDR3 length equals 16 residues. Per the germline V gene, CDR1 is SGHRS and CDR2 is YFSETQ. CDR3 sequence reads: CASSTSPGGPGNTIYF. CDR3 DNA: TGCGCCAGCAGCACGAGCCCAGGGGGACCTGGAAACACCATATATTTT.

The chain employs TRBV30 and TRBJ2-1; TRBD1 might be the D (6 bases). V was pared by 3 bases and J by 5 bases, with 14 bases between. Per germline, CDR1 GTSNPN and CDR2 SVGIG (reference sequence). This CDR3 comprises 14 residues. DNA of the CDR3: TGTGCCTGGAGCCTAAAACAGGGCAACAATGAGCAGTTCTTC. Protein sequence: CAWSLKQGNNEQFF.

The count of this clone is one. The V gene is TRBV19, the J gene TRBJ1-2; tentative D call: TRBD1 (6 bases). Trimming left V 6 bases short and J 4 bases short, with 18 bases between. The CDR3 has 15 amino acids. From germline, CDR1 is LNHDA and CDR2 SQIVND (reference sequence). The CDR3 nucleotides read TGTGCCAGTAGCCCACAGGGCCCGGGGGGCTATGGCTACACCTTC. Encoded protein: CASSPQGPGGYGYTF.

The gene calls are TRBV4-1 and TRBJ2-7; 11 bases fit TRBD2. The CDR3 is made up of 15 amino acids. Germline trimming cut 2 bases from V and 4 bases from J; bases unmatched to any gene: 4. CDR1 and CDR2 from the germline V gene are MGHRA and YSYEKL. The CDR3 reads CASSQPSSGGYEQYF. For the CDR3, the DNA is TGCGCCAGCAGCCAACCCTCTAGCGGGGGGTACGAGCAGTACTTC.

V is TRBV5-1 and J is TRBJ2-4, with TRBD2 matching over 7 bases. V gave up 10 bases and J gave up 12 bases; unmatched junction bases: 4. This CDR3 region has 9 residues. Germline values: CDR1 SGHRS, CDR2 YFSETQ. CDR3 in amino acids: CARGGDQYF. The CDR3 DNA reads TGCGCCCGGGGAGGGGATCAGTACTTC.

This chain uses TRBV3-1 (or the pseudogene TRBV3-2) with TRBJ1-1; TRBD1 might be the D (6 bases). Trimming removed 2 bases from V and 10 bases from J, with 11 bases in between. This CDR3 has 12 residues. From germline, CDR1 is LGHDT and CDR2 YNNKEL (reference sequence). The CDR3 region has the DNA TGTGCCAGCAGCCAAACGGGACAACCAGCTTTCTTT. As protein: CASSQTGQPAFF.

The chain combines TRBV27 with TRBJ1-4, with D possibly matching TRBD1 (5 bases). V was clipped by 3 bases and J by 7 bases, with 15 bases between them. CDR3 size: 15 residues. CDR1 is MNHEY, CDR2 SMNVEV, per germline (reference sequence). The CDR3 protein is CASSFLGEGGEKLFF. DNA of the CDR3: TGTGCCAGCAGTTTCCTAGGGGAGGGAGGTGAAAAACTGTTTTTT.

V and J are TRBV30 and TRBJ2-7, with 7 bases matching TRBD2. CDR3 length: 13 residues. V dropped 3 bases and J dropped 5; count of bases not matched to a gene: 7. The V gene's germline CDR1 is GTSNPN and CDR2 SVGIG (reference sequence). This chain's CDR3 is CAWSGGRGDEQYF. The CDR3 bases are TGTGCCTGGAGCGGGGGGAGGGGTGACGAGCAGTACTTC.

The chain employs TRBV20-1 and TRBJ1-3, with D hard to call. With 6 bases removed from V and 4 bases from J, the gap between germline ends came to 7 bases. This CDR3 has 11 residues. Germline V gene data show CDR1 as DFQATT and CDR2 as SNEGSKA (reference sequence). CDR3 sequence (DNA): TGCAGTGCAACCTACGGAAACACCATATATTTT. It is translated as CSATYGNTIYF.

The CDR3 spells CASSQLAGVSQYF. The CDR3 DNA reads TGTGCCAGCAGCCAACTAGCGGGGGTTTCGCAGTATTTT. The J gene is TRBJ2-3, the V gene TRBV14; TRBD2 aligns across 10 bases. Germline lookup yields CDR1 SGHDN and CDR2 FVKESK. The CDR3 sequence is 13 residues long. Germline trimming cut 2 bases from V and 10 bases from J; bases unmatched to any gene: 3.

The gene calls are TRBV6-4 and TRBJ2-6, with 7 bases fitting TRBD2. Germline V gene data show CDR1 as MRHNA and CDR2 as SNTAGT. The CDR3 is made up of 16 amino acids. The trim removed 6 bases at V and 0 bases at J, leaving 5 bases unmatched. CDR3 bases: TGTGCCAGCAGCCCCGGGGGGTACTCTGGGGCCAACGTCCTGACTTTC. As protein: CASSPGGYSGANVLTF.

CDR3 DNA sequence: TGTGCCAGCAGCCAAGTAGCGACTAGCGGGGCCCTTAATGAGCAGTTCTTC. It encodes CASSQVATSGALNEQFF. The chain combines TRBV4-2 with TRBJ2-1, with 11 positions matching TRBD2. The CDR3 loop spans 17 amino acids. Germline V CDR1 and CDR2: LGHNA, YNFKEQ. With 1 base clipped from V and 7 bases from J, the junction kept 9 bases outside the gene matches.